The 24 T cell receptor beta chains presented below share a single source sample, sequenced in a study of control samples from healthy donors and cancer patients. Generated by immunoSEQ multiplex PCR, the TCRdb table keeps only in-frame clones and is missing some. The data contain around 64,000 clones, over 85% of them singletons. Sequencing used PBMCs. Receptors were obtained from a man aged 60-69 years with colorectal cancer.

This clone was observed a single time. The chain has TRBV4-2 and TRBJ2-3, with unresolved D. The germline gives CDR1 LGHNA, CDR2 YNFKEQ. This CDR3 comprises 14 residues. V was trimmed by 0 bases and J by 2 bases, leaving 6 bases between them. CDR3 DNA sequence: TGTGCCAGCAGCCAAGATCGGGCCACAGATACGCAGTATTTT. Encoded protein: CASSQDRATDTQYF.

This chain joins TRBV4-2 and TRBJ2-1; the match to TRBD2 covers 9 bases. From germline, CDR1 is LGHNA and CDR2 YNFKEQ. V was pared by 4 bases and J by 5 bases, with 18 bases of the junction left unmatched. CDR3 length equals 19 residues. The CDR3 region has the DNA TGTGCCAGCAGCCGAGACAACCGAGCAGCGGGGGGAAACCACAATGAGCAGTTCTTC. As protein: CASSRDNRAAGGNHNEQFF.

This clone is a singleton in its sample. The rearrangement uses TRBV19 and TRBJ1-1; D remains ambiguous. CDR1 is LNHDA and CDR2 is SQIVND in the germline V gene (reference sequence). This CDR3 contains 15 residues. V lost 7 bases and J lost 4, with 19 bases in between. The CDR3 DNA reads as TGTGCCAGTATGAAAGGCCCAGGAGGGCCCACTGAAGCTTTCTTT. This codes for CASMKGPGGPTEAFF.

This clone came up once. The rearrangement joins TRBV28 to TRBJ2-1, with TRBD2 as a possible D gene (5 bases). CDR1 is MDHEN and CDR2 is SYDVKM in the germline V gene. The ends were cut back, 7 bases at V and 8 bases at J, with 9 bases in the middle. This CDR3 region has 11 residues. CDR3 loop: CASTERDEQFF. DNA of the CDR3: TGTGCCAGCACCGAGAGGGATGAGCAGTTCTTC.

The chain is built from TRBV7-9 and TRBJ2-3, with 15 bases fitting TRBD2. Trimming removed 4 bases from V and 5 bases from J; junction bases left unmatched: 7. Germline lookup yields CDR1 SEHNR and CDR2 FQNEAQ (reference sequence). CDR3 length: 17 amino acids. The CDR3 DNA reads TGTGCCAGCAGCTACGTTCCGGGACTAGCGGGGGGAGATACGCAGTATTTT. Protein sequence: CASSYVPGLAGGDTQYF.

V and J are TRBV6-5 and TRBJ1-2; weak D call: TRBD1 (6 bases). Trimming removed 5 bases at V and 3 bases at J, with 13 bases between. Germline V gene sequence: CDR1 MNHEY, CDR2 SVGAGI. The CDR3 is made up of 14 amino acids. CDR3 nucleotide sequence: TGTGCCAGCAGTCCTCAAGGGGGGGACTATGGCTACACCTTC. It translates to CASSPQGGDYGYTF.

This chain links TRBV27 with TRBJ2-3; no definite D call. CDR1 and CDR2 from the germline V gene are MNHEY and SMNVEV (reference sequence). The germline V and J ends were trimmed by 2 bases and 6 bases, with 9 bases remaining between them. The CDR3 is made up of 13 amino acids. In DNA, the CDR3 is TGTGCCAGCAGTTTAGGCCGGTCGGATACGCAGTATTTT. It encodes CASSLGRSDTQYF.

The V gene is TRBV6-2 or TRBV6-3, the J gene TRBJ2-7, with 8 bases fitting TRBD1. This CDR3 has 15 residues. V was clipped by 5 bases and J by 1 base; unmatched bases: 7. From germline, CDR1 is MNHEY and CDR2 SVGEGT. DNA for the CDR3: TGTGCCAGCAGTCCCATGGACAGGGTATCCTACGAGCAGTACTTC. This sequence encodes CASSPMDRVSYEQYF.

The chain couples TRBV27 to TRBJ1-1; 8 bases fit TRBD1. Germline loops: CDR1 MNHEY, CDR2 SMNVEV (reference sequence). The CDR3 has 14 residues. The V segment lost 6 bases and the J segment 2 bases; nucleotides outside the gene matches: 5. The CDR3 DNA follows: TGTGCCAGCAGCCTCAGGGGGCGAAACACTGAAGCTTTCTTT. Its translation is CASSLRGRNTEAFF.

The chain uses TRBV4-1 and TRBJ2-3, with D possibly called TRBD1 or TRBD2 (6 bases each). V gave up 6 bases and J gave up 4 bases, with 11 bases separating them. Germline values: CDR1 MGHRA, CDR2 YSYEKL. This CDR3 is built from 13 residues. This chain's CDR3 is CASRGGPPDTQYF. The CDR3 region has the DNA TGCGCCAGCAGGGGGGGCCCCCCAGATACGCAGTATTTT.

This clone came up once. The chain combines TRBV19 with TRBJ2-7; D call uncertain. This CDR3 contains 11 residues. Trimming pared 3 bases from V and 5 bases from J, leaving 5 bases between. CDR1 is LNHDA and CDR2 is SQIVND in the germline V gene (reference sequence). The CDR3 DNA reads as TGTGCCAGTAGTATCACGGACGAGCAGTACTTC. Translated, it gives CASSITDEQYF.

The chain employs TRBV18 and TRBJ2-7; tentatively, D is TRBD1 (5 bases). Per germline, CDR1 KGHSH and CDR2 LQKENI. CDR3 length: 13 amino acids. V lost 1 base and J 5 bases, leaving 9 bases between the germline ends. The CDR3 nucleotides are TGTGCCAGCTCACCACTACAGGACCACGAGCAGTACTTC. Translated, it gives CASSPLQDHEQYF.

V and J are TRBV5-1 and TRBJ2-5; 7 nucleotides agree with TRBD2. The CDR3 has 12 residues. Trimming at V came to 5 bases and at J to 3 bases, leaving 1 base not matched to a gene. CDR1 is SGHRS, CDR2 YFSETQ, per germline. The CDR3 region has the DNA TGCGCCAGCAGTGGGGGGGAAGAGACCCAGTACTTC. Its protein is CASSGGEETQYF.

CDR3 bases: TGTGCCAGCAGCTCCCTCTGGGGTGAAACTGAAGCTTTCTTT. It yields the protein CASSSLWGETEAFF. The rearrangement links TRBV4-2 to TRBJ1-1; no reliable D call. Germline values: CDR1 LGHNA, CDR2 YNFKEQ. V lost 5 bases to trimming and J lost 5 bases, with 15 bases between them. This CDR3 comprises 14 residues.

CDR3 in DNA: TGTGCCAGCTTAACAAGCGGGGGAGGGATTCAGTTCTTC. Protein: CASLTSGGGIQFF. The chain recombines TRBV7-2 with TRBJ2-1; 8 bases fit TRBD2. CDR1 is SGHTA, CDR2 FQGNSA, per germline. V dropped 8 bases and J dropped 13; count of bases not matched to a gene: 13. This CDR3 comprises 13 residues.

This chain joins TRBV19 and TRBJ2-3; TRBD1 matches at 9 bases. Germline CDR1 is LNHDA and CDR2 is SQIVND (reference sequence). The J segment lost 6 bases and the V segment lost 2 bases, leaving 9 bases of the junction unmatched. The CDR3 runs to 16 residues. CDR3 coding DNA: TGTGCCAGTAGTATATACCCGGGACAGGGAGCCGATACGCAGTATTTT. It encodes CASSIYPGQGADTQYF.

The chain carries TRBV5-6 and TRBJ1-1; D possibly corresponds to TRBD1 (5 bases). V gave up 1 base and J gave up 0 bases, with 10 bases separating them. Germline CDR1 and CDR2: SGHDT and YYEEEE. The CDR3 totals 15 residues. CDR3: CASSLRRQMNTEAFF. For the CDR3, the DNA is TGTGCCAGCAGCTTGAGGAGACAGATGAACACTGAAGCTTTCTTT.

The chain recombines TRBV19 with TRBJ2-6, with TRBD1 matching 12 bases. Germline CDR1 is LNHDA and CDR2 is SQIVND (reference sequence). Germline trimming cut 8 bases from V and 0 bases from J; bases unmatched to any gene: 2. This CDR3 comprises 16 residues. The CDR3 here is CASRDRGLSGANVLTF. The CDR3 nucleotides are TGTGCCAGTCGGGACAGGGGGCTCTCTGGGGCCAACGTCCTGACTTTC.

V is TRBV5-1 and J is TRBJ2-7; 9 bases align to TRBD1. Losses at the gene ends were 4 bases for V and 7 bases for J; bases not matched to a gene: 9. Germline CDR1 and CDR2: SGHRS and YFSETQ. This CDR3 spans 14 amino acids. CDR3 DNA sequence: TGCGCCAGCAGCCGAGAGGACAGGGGCGGGGAGCAGTACTTC. It codes for CASSREDRGGEQYF.

The chain joins TRBV5-1 to TRBJ2-7, with a possible D match to TRBD2 (7 bases). CDR1 and CDR2 (germline): SGHRS, YFSETQ. V was pared by 0 bases and J by 2 bases, with 12 bases between. The CDR3 has 15 residues. Here the CDR3 reads CASSLAGGGPYEQYF. The CDR3 bases are TGCGCCAGCAGCTTGGCCGGCGGGGGCCCCTACGAGCAGTACTTC.

The chain joins TRBV2 to TRBJ2-3; D remains unclear. The CDR3 contains 13 residues. Germline lookup yields CDR1 SNHLY and CDR2 FYNNEI. V lost 5 bases and J lost 2, with 8 bases in between. The DNA of the CDR3 is TGTGCCAGCAGTCCCGTTCCCACAGATACGCAGTATTTT. Its protein is CASSPVPTDTQYF.

This chain joins TRBV18 and TRBJ2-2; D is undetermined. Germline lookup yields CDR1 KGHSH and CDR2 LQKENI. The CDR3 runs 13 residues. Trimming took off 3 bases at V and 1 base at J, with 3 bases between the two ends. CDR3 DNA: TGTGCCAGCTCACCGGGGAACACCGGGGAGCTGTTTTTT. Protein: CASSPGNTGELFF.

CDR3 in DNA: TGTGCCAGTAGTCCCTCGGGACAGAGGGCTAACTATGGCTACACCTTC. It is translated as CASSPSGQRANYGYTF. The chain uses TRBV19 and TRBJ1-2; 7 bases map to TRBD1. CDR3 length equals 16 residues. Unmatched junction bases numbered 9, after V lost 5 bases and J lost 0 bases. The V gene's germline CDR1 is LNHDA and CDR2 SQIVND (reference sequence). Together with reference TRBV19 and TRBJ1-2, the CDR3 gives the full variable domain: DGGITQSPKYLFRKEGQNVTLSCEQNLNHDAMYWYRQDPGQGLRLIYYSQIVNDFQKGDIAEGYSVSREKKESFPLTVTSAQKNPTAFYLCASSPSGQRANYGYTFGSGTRLTVV.

V is TRBV3-1 (or the pseudogene TRBV3-2) and J is TRBJ2-1, with no clear D. CDR3 length: 15 amino acids. The V gene's germline CDR1 is LGHDT and CDR2 YNNKEL (reference sequence). The V and J ends lost 4 bases and 0 bases respectively, with 10 bases between them. The CDR3 DNA sequence: TGTGCCAGCAGCCCCTCCGGTCCCTCCTACAATGAGCAGTTCTTC. Protein: CASSPSGPSYNEQFF.